Reported below is one T cell receptor beta chain. This CDR3 comprises 16 residues. After removal of 3 bases from V and 0 bases from J, the junction contained 5 bases not matched to a gene. From germline, CDR1 is SGDLS and CDR2 YYNGEE. Authors' processing steps: Amplified reference gene primers provided the basis for estimating nucleated cell counts. Libraries were prepared by immunoSEQ multiplex PCR; TCRdb keeps only in-frame clonotypes and omits some of them. V and J calls and clone size are copied from that table; D and trimming were computed from the DNA. The sample carries some 340,000 clones, 85% recorded once. This specimen comes from a study of blood T cell repertoires in COVID-19. Study-wide context: Sites across the United States, Italy and Spain contributed samples from acute and convalescent COVID-19.

The TCR comes from a woman between 18 and 29 years old with acute or convalescent COVID-19. The sequencing input was peripheral blood. The V call is TRBV9, the J call TRBJ2-1; 8 bases are a match to TRBD2. The CDR3 reads CASSALSGDSYNEQFF. CDR3 DNA: TGTGCCAGCAGCGCCCTTAGCGGGGACTCCTACAATGAGCAGTTCTTC.